In its sample, the clone carrying this T cell receptor (beta chain) was seen many times. This sample was taken from a study of T cells of healthy individuals. In TCRdb, the 5' RACE reads were re-called with MiXCR into one record per CDR3 protein. The data contain some 39,000 distinct CDR3 sequences, about 4.2% of them singletons. Germline CDR1 is ENHRY and CDR2 is SYGVKD. V was pared by 7 bases and J by 1 base, with 2 bases of the junction left unmatched. This CDR3 is built from 13 residues. This rearrangement joins TRBV10-3 to TRBJ2-3, with 7 bases that match TRBD2. The sequence came from a human donor in good health. The CDR3 bases are TGTGCCATCAAAAGCGGGGGCACAGATACGCAGTATTTT. The encoded protein is CAIKSGGTDTQYF.